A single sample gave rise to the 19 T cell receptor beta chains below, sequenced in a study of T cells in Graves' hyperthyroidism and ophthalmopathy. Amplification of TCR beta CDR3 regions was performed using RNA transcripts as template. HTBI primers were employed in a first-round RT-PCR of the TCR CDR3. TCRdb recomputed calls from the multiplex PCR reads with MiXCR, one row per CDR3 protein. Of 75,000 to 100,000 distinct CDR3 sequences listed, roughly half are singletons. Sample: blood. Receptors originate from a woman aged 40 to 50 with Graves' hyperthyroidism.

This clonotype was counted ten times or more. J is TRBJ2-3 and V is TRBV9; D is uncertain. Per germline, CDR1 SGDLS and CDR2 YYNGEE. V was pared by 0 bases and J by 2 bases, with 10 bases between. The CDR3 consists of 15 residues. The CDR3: CASSVAVSFTDTQYF. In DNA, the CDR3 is TGTGCCAGCAGCGTAGCGGTTTCGTTCACAGATACGCAGTATTTT.

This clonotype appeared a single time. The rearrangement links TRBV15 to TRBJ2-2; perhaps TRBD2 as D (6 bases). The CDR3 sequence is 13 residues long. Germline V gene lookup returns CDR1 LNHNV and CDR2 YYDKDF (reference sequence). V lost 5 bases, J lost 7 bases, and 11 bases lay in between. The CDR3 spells CATSPPTSGELFF. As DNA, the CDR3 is TGTGCCACCAGCCCGCCGACTAGCGGGGAGCTGTTTTTT.

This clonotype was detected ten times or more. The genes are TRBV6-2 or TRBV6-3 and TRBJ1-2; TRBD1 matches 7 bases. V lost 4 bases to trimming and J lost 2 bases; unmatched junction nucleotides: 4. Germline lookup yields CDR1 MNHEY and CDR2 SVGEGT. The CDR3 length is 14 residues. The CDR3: CASSFPGQNYGYTF. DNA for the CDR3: TGTGCCAGCAGTTTCCCGGGACAGAACTATGGCTACACCTTC.

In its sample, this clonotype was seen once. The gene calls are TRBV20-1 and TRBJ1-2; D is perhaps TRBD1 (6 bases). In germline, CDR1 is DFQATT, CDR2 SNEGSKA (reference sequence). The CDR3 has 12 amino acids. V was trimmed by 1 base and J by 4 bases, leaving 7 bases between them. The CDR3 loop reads CSARGDTYGYTF. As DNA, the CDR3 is TGCAGTGCTAGAGGGGACACCTATGGCTACACCTTC.

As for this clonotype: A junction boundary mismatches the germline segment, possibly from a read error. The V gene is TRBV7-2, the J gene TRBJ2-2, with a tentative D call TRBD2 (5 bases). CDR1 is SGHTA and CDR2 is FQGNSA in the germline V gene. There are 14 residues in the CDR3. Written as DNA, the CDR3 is TGTGCCTGCAGCTTACACCTGAACACCGGGGAGCTGCTTTTT. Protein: CACSLHLNTGELLF.

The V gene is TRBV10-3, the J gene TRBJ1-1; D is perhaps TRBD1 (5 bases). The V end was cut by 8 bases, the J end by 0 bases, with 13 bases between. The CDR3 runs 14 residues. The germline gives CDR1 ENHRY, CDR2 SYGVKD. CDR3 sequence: CAIQAGPMNTEAFF. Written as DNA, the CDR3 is TGTGCCATCCAGGCAGGGCCCATGAACACTGAAGCTTTCTTT.

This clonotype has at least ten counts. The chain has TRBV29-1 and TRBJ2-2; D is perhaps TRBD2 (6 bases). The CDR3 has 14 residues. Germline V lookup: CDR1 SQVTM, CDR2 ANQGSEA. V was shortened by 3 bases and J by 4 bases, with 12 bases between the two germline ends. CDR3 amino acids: CSVEPGVGTGELFF. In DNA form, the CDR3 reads TGCAGCGTTGAGCCGGGGGTGGGCACCGGGGAGCTGTTTTTT.

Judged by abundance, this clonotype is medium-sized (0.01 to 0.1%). The chain's CDR3 is CAIKDNRSYYGYTF. In DNA, the CDR3 is TGTGCCATCAAGGATAACAGGAGCTACTATGGCTACACCTTC. This rearrangement joins TRBV10-3 to TRBJ1-2, with D perhaps matching TRBD1 (5 bases). There are 14 residues in the CDR3. V lost 7 bases and J lost 3, with 15 bases in between. CDR1 ENHRY and CDR2 SYGVKD come from the germline V gene.

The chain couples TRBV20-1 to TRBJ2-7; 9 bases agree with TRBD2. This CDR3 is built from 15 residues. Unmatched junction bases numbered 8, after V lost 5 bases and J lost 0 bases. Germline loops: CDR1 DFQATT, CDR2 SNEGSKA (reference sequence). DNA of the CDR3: TGCAGTGCTTACTCTAGCGGGACTTCCTCCTACGAGCAGTACTTC. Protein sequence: CSAYSSGTSSYEQYF.

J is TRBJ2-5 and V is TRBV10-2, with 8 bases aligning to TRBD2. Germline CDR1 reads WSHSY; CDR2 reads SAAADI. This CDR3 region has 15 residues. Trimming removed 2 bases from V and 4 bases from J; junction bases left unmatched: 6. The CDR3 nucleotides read TGCGCCAGCAGTGAGGGGGCGGGAGGTAGAGAGACCCAGTACTTC. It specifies CASSEGAGGRETQYF.

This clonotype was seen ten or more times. CDR3 protein: CASSETANYGYTF. CDR3 sequence (DNA): TGCGCCAGCAGTGAAACAGCTAACTATGGCTACACCTTC. V is TRBV10-1 and J is TRBJ1-2; D remains unclear. The CDR3 spans 13 residues. CDR1 WNHNN and CDR2 SYGVQD come from the germline V gene (reference sequence). The V and J ends lost 3 bases and 0 bases respectively, with 5 bases between them.

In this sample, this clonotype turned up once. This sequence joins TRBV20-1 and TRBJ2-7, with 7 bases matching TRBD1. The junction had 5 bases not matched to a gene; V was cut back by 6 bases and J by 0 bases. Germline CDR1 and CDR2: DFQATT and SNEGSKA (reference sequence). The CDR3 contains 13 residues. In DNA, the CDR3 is TGCAGTGCCACCGACAGGGTCTCCTACGAGCAGTACTTC. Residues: CSATDRVSYEQYF.

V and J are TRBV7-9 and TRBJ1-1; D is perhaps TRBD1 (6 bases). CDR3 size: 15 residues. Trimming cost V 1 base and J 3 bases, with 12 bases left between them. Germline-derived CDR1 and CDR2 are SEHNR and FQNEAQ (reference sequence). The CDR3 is CASSLGGGADTEAFF. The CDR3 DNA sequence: TGTGCCAGCAGCTTAGGAGGGGGTGCCGACACTGAAGCTTTCTTT.

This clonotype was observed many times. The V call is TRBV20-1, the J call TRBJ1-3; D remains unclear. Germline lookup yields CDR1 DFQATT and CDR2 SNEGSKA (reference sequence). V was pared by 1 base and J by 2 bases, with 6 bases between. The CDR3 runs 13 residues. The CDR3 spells CSARVITGNTIYF. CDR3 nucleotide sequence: TGCAGTGCTAGAGTTATAACTGGAAACACCATATATTTT.

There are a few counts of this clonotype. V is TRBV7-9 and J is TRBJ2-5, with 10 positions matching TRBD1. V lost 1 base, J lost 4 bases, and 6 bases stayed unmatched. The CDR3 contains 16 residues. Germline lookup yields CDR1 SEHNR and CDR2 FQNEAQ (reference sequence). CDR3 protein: CASSLGDRGSRETQYF. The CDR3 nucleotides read TGTGCCAGCAGCTTAGGGGACAGGGGATCCCGAGAGACCCAGTACTTC.

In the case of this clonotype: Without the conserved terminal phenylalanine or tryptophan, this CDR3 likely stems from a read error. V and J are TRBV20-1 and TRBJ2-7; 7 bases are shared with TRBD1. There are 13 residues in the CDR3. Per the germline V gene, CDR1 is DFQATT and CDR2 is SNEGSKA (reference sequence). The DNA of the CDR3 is TGCTGTGCCAACCGGGACAGAACCTACGAGCAGTACTCC. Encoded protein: CCANRDRTYEQYS.

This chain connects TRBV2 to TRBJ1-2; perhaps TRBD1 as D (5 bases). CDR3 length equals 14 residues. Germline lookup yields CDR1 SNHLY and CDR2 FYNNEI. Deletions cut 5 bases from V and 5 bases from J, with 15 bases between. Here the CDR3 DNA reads TGTGCCAGCAGTCAGGGCGAGGTTGGGTATGGCTACACCTTC. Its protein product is CASSQGEVGYGYTF.

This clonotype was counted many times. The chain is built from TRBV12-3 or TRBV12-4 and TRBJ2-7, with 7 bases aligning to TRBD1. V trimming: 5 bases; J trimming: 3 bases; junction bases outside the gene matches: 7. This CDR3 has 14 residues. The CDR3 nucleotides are TGTGCCAGCAGTCGACAGGGAAGGGGCTACGAGCAGTACTTC. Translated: CASSRQGRGYEQYF.

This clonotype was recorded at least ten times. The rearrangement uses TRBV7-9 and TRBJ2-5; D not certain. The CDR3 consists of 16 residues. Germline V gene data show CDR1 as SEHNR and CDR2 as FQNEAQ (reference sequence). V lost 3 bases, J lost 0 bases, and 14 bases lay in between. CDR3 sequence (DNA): TGTGCCAGCAGCTTTTTATTGGTTGAGTACCAAGAGACCCAGTACTTC. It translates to CASSFLLVEYQETQYF.